This entry concerns a single T cell receptor beta chain. These data originate in a study of technical replicates of blood from four donors. The table came from immunoSEQ multiplex PCR; TCRdb's copy has only in-frame clones and leaves some out. The sample lists 80,000 to 100,000 clones, 95% to 96% occurring once. CDR3 size: 12 residues. The germline gives CDR1 LNHDA, CDR2 SQIVND (reference sequence). V lost 3 bases and J 8 bases, leaving 7 bases between the germline ends. The sequenced sample consisted of T cells isolated from PBMCs. The rearrangement links TRBV19 to TRBJ2-2; D not resolved. The clonotype originates from a human donor in good health. The CDR3 DNA is TGTGCCAGTAGTATCTGGCATGGGGAGCTGTTTTTT. Translated: CASSIWHGELFF.